This TCR beta chain was identified during a study of blood T cell repertoires in COVID-19. The data were produced by immunoSEQ multiplex PCR, yet TCRdb's version contains in-frame clones alone and is incomplete. The repertoire holds 350,000 to 550,000 clones, with approximately 90% as singletons. The ends were cut back, 1 base at V and 2 bases at J, with 5 bases in the middle. Germline V gene sequence: CDR1 LGHDT, CDR2 YNNKEL (reference sequence). This CDR3 spans 13 amino acids. The sample taken for sequencing was PBMCs or T cells enriched from blood (not recorded which). V gene TRBV3-1 (or the pseudogene TRBV3-2) combines with J gene TRBJ1-1; D call uncertain. This TCR was sampled from a woman aged 18-29 years with acute COVID-19. The CDR3, as DNA: TGTGCCAGCAGCCAAGCAGAAAACACTGAAGCTTTCTTT. Translated: CASSQAENTEAFF.